The present T cell receptor beta chain was sequenced within a study of blood T cell repertoires in COVID-19. This CDR3 comprises 17 residues. V lost 6 bases to trimming and J lost 0 bases, with 18 bases between them. CDR1 and CDR2 from the germline V gene are MDHEN and SYDVKM. Cohorts were based on clinical histories the participants reported. Per the original methods: By means of reference gene primer amplification, nucleated cell counts were estimated. The data were produced by immunoSEQ multiplex PCR, yet TCRdb's version contains in-frame clones alone and is incomplete. That table is the source of V, J and clone size, and D and trimming were worked out from the DNA. The table shows around 300,000 clones, with around 89% occurring only once.

The gene calls are TRBV28 and TRBJ1-5; D may be TRBD1 (6 bases). The specimen sequenced was PBMCs or T cells enriched from blood (not recorded which). The source is a woman in her fifties or sixties in a cohort exposed to, infected with or recovered from COVID-19 (not recorded which). The chain's CDR3 is CASSSIDRINSNQPQHF. The CDR3 coding sequence is TGTGCCAGCAGCTCTATCGACAGGATCAATAGCAATCAGCCCCAGCATTTT.